A selection of T cell receptor beta chains follows, all from one sample in a study of human T cells and chemical hapten exposure. TCRdb re-derived calls from the RACE reads in MiXCR, one entry per CDR3 protein. The table shows about 100,000 distinct CDR3 sequences, with about 11% occurring only once. Sequenced here: whole blood, sampled in connection with sensitization to the hapten diphenylcyclopropenone (DPC). The source of these receptors is a woman in her thirties or forties with alopecia areata. Some clones in this sample may be carry-over from other donors' samples. The CDR3 runs from the conserved cysteine through the conserved F or W. Fields, in order: clone size, J gene, D gene, V gene, CDR3 protein, CDR3 DNA. The D gene is left open where the match is weak. Not all rows give a size; the values are once, few, many and, for expanded clones, a class.

>-|TRBJ2-5|TRBD2|TRBV5-1
CASSPGGEAVQETQYF
TGCGCCAGCAGCCCTGGGGGGGAGGCAGTCCAAGAGACCCAGTACTTC
>few|TRBJ2-3|-|TRBV28
CASSLIAATTDTQYF
TGTGCCAGCAGTTTGATAGCGGCGACAACAGATACGCAGTATTTT
>few|TRBJ1-5|TRBD1|TRBV6-6
CASSYDPGQGRQPQHF
TGTGCCAGCAGTTACGATCCGGGACAGGGAAGGCAGCCCCAGCATTTT
>-|TRBJ1-2|-|TRBV20-1
CSARKTQNYGYTF
TGCAGTGCTAGAAAAACACAAAACTATGGCTACACCTTC
>many|TRBJ2-7|-|TRBV5-1
CASSLAPGGYEQYF
TGCGCCAGCAGCTTAGCTCCCGGCGGCTACGAGCAGTACTTC
>many|TRBJ2-1|-|TRBV18
CASSTGIARQYYNEQFF
TGTGCCAGCTCAACGGGAATCGCTAGACAGTACTACAATGAGCAGTTCTTC
>many|TRBJ1-5|-|TRBV20-1
CSGKEVAYDYQPQHF
TGCAGTGGGAAAGAGGTGGCATACGATTATCAGCCCCAGCATTTT
>few|TRBJ1-2|-|TRBV12-3/TRBV12-4
CASSPGEAYGYTF
TGTGCCAGCAGTCCTGGGGAGGCCTATGGCTACACCTTC
>many|TRBJ1-3|-|TRBV20-1
CSAPHSSGNTIYF
TGCAGTGCCCCTCACAGCTCTGGAAACACCATATATTTT
>few|TRBJ1-2|TRBD1|TRBV6-2/TRBV6-3
CASSYPGTGTYGYTF
TGTGCCAGCAGTTACCCCGGGACAGGGACCTATGGCTACACCTTC
>-|TRBJ2-2|TRBD2|TRBV6-2/TRBV6-3
CASSTFSGAGELFF
TGTGCCAGCAGCACCTTTAGCGGGGCCGGGGAGCTGTTTTTT
>-|TRBJ2-7|-|TRBV6-5
CASSPGHYEQYF
TGTGCCAGCAGCCCGGGACACTACGAGCAGTACTTC
>-|TRBJ2-7|-|TRBV3-1
CASSQGSGSYEQYF
TGTGCCAGCAGCCAAGGGTCGGGCTCCTACGAGCAGTACTTC
>-|TRBJ1-1|-|TRBV9
CASSVEGRQVAFF
TGTGCCAGCAGCGTAGAAGGTAGACAGGTGGCTTTCTTT
>-|TRBJ2-1|TRBD1|TRBV7-2
CASSLAPGTGGAEQFF
TGTGCCAGCAGCTTAGCGCCTGGGACAGGGGGGGCTGAGCAGTTCTTC
>many|TRBJ2-7|TRBD2|TRBV5-1
CASSYLAGVPYEQYF
TGCGCCAGCAGCTACCTAGCGGGAGTTCCCTACGAGCAGTACTTC
>few|TRBJ1-1|-|TRBV29-1
CSVEPQGATEAFF
TGCAGCGTTGAGCCTCAGGGAGCCACTGAAGCTTTCTTT